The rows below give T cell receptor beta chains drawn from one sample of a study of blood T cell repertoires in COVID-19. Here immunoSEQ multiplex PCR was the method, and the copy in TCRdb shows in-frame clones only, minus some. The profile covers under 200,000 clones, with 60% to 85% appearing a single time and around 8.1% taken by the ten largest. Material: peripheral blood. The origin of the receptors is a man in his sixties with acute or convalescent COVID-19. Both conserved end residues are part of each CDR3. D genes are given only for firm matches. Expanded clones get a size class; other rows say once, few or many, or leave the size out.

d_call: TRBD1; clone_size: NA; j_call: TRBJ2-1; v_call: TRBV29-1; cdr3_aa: CSVGDRGRINEQFF; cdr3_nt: TGCAGCGTGGGGGACAGGGGGCGAATTAATGAGCAGTTCTTC
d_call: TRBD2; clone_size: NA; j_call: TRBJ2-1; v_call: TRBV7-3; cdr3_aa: CASSKGTSALFF; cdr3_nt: TGTGCCAGCAGCAAAGGAACTAGCGCCCTTTTCTTC
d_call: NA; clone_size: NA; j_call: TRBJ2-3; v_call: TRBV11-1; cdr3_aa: CASSLNRDTDTQYF; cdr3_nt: TGTGCCAGCAGCTTAAACAGGGACACAGATACGCAGTATTTT
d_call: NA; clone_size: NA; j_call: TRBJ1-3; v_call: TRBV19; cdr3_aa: CASGTPGNTIYF; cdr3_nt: TGTGCCAGTGGGACTCCTGGAAACACCATATATTTT
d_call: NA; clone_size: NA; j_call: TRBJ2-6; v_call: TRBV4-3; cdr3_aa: CASSQEASGANVLTF; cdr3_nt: TGCGCCAGCAGCCAAGAGGCCTCTGGGGCCAACGTCCTGACTTTC
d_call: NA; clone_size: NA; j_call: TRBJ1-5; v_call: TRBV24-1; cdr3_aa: CATSESYSNQPQHF; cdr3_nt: TGTGCCACCAGTGAATCCTATAGCAATCAGCCCCAGCATTTT
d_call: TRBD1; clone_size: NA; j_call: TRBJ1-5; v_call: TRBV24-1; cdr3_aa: CATSPGQGGFSQPQHF; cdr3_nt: TGTGCCACCAGCCCTGGACAGGGAGGATTCTCTCAGCCCCAGCATTTT
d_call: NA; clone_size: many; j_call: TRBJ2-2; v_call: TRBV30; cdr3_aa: CAWSHGGTGELFF; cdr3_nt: TGTGCCTGGTCCCACGGGGGAACCGGGGAGCTGTTTTTT
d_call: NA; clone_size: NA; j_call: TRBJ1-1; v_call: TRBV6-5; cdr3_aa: CASSPVMNTEAFF; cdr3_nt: TGTGCCAGCAGCCCCGTTATGAACACTGAAGCTTTCTTT
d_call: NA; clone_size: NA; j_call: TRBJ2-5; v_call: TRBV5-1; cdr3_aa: CASSLAGGQQETQYF; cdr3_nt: TGCGCCAGCAGCTTGGCCGGGGGACAGCAAGAGACCCAGTACTTC
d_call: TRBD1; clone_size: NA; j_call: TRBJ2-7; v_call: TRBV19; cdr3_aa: CASRDPGQGAYEQYF; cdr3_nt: TGTGCCAGCCGCGATCCGGGACAGGGGGCCTACGAGCAGTACTTC
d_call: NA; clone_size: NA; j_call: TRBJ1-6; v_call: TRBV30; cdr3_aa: CAWSTGSSYNSPLHF; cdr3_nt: TGTGCCTGGAGTACAGGGAGCTCCTATAATTCACCCCTCCACTTT
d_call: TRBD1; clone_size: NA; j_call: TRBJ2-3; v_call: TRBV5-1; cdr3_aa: CASSSTGVRGTQYF; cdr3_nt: TGCGCCAGCAGCTCGACAGGGGTGAGAGGTACGCAGTATTTT
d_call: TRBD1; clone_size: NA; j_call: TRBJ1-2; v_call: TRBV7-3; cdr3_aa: CASSIQGAQGYTF; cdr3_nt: TGTGCCAGCAGCATCCAGGGGGCGCAGGGCTACACCTTC
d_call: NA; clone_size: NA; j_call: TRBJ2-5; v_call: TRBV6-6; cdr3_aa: CASRGAETQYF; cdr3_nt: TGTGCCAGCAGGGGGGCAGAGACCCAGTACTTC
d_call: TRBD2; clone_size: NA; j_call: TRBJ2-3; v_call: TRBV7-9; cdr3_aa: CASSPWTSGGAGGTQYF; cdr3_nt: TGTGCCAGCAGCCCTTGGACTAGCGGGGGGGCTGGGGGTACGCAGTATTTT
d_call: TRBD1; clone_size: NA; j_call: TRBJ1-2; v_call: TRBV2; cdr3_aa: CASRPDRQGAYGYTF; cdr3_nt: TGTGCCAGCAGGCCAGATCGACAGGGGGCCTATGGCTACACCTTC
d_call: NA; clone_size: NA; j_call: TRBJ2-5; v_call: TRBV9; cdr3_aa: CASSASGTQETQYF; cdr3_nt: TGTGCCAGCAGCGCCTCCGGGACTCAAGAGACCCAGTACTTC
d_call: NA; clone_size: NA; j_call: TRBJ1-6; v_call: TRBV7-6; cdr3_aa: CASSQRQADSTLHF; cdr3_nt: TGTGCCAGCAGCCAAAGACAGGCCGATTCGACCCTCCACTTT
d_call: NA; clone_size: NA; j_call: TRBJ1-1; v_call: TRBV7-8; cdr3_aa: CASSSTGSPTEAFF; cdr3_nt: TGTGCCAGCAGCTCTACAGGGAGCCCCACTGAAGCTTTCTTT
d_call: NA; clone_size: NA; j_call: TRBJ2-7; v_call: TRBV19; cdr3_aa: CASSKSVSSYEQYF; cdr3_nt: TGTGCCAGTAGTAAGTCCGTTAGCTCCTACGAGCAGTACTTC
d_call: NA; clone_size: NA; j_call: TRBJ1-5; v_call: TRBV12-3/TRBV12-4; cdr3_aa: CASRLGGEPQHF; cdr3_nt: TGTGCCAGCAGGTTAGGGGGAGAGCCCCAGCATTTT
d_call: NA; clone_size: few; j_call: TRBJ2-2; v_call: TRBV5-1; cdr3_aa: CASSRIDTSNTGELFF; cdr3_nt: TGCGCCAGCAGCAGAATTGACACGTCCAACACCGGGGAGCTGTTTTTT
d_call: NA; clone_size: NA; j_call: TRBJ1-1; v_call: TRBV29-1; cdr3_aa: CSVRDVGGEAFF; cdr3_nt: TGCAGCGTTCGGGACGTAGGGGGTGAAGCTTTCTTT
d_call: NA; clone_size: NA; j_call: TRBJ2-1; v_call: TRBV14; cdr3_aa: CASSQEKWVQGNNEQFF; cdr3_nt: TGTGCCAGCAGCCAAGAGAAGTGGGTACAGGGAAACAATGAGCAGTTCTTC
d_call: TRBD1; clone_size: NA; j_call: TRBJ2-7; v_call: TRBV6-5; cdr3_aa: CASSGTGGGEQYF; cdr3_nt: TGTGCCAGCTCGGGGACAGGGGGTGGGGAGCAGTACTTC
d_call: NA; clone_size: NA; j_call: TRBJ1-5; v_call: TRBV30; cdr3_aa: CAWSVWGGGQPQHF; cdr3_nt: TGTGCCTGGAGTGTTTGGGGAGGTGGGCAGCCCCAGCATTTT
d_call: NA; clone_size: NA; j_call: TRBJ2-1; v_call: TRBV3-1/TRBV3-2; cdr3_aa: CASSQDSGVYNEQFF; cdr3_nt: TGTGCCAGCAGCCAAGATTCGGGGGTCTACAATGAGCAGTTCTTC
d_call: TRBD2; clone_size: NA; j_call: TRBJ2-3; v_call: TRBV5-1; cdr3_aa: CASSFGGAGDTQYF; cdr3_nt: TGCGCCAGCAGCTTCGGGGGGGCTGGAGATACGCAGTATTTT
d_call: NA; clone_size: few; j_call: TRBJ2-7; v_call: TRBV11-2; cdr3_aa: CASSFGQISYEQYF; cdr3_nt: TGTGCCAGCAGCTTTGGACAGATCTCCTACGAGCAGTACTTC
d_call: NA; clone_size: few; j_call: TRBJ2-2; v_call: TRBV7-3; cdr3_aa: CASSLSAAGINTGELFF; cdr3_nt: TGTGCCAGCAGCTTATCTGCGGCAGGGATTAACACCGGGGAGCTGTTTTTT
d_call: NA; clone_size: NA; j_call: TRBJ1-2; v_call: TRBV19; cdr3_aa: CASSPRGVNYGYTF; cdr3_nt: TGTGCCAGTAGTCCCCGTGGAGTTAACTATGGCTACACCTTC
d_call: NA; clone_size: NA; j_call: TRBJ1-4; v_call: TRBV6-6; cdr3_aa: CASKRGHLEKLFF; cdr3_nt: TGTGCCAGCAAACGCGGACATTTAGAAAAACTGTTTTTT
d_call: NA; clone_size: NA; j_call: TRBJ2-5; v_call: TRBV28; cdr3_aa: CASSTPETQYF; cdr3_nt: TGTGCCAGCAGTACTCCCGAGACCCAGTACTTC
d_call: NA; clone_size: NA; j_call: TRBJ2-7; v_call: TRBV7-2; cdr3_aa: CASRSYTGVSYEQYF; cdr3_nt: TGTGCCAGCAGGAGCTACACGGGGGTTTCCTACGAGCAGTACTTC
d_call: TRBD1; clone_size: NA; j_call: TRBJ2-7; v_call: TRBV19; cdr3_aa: CASSADRDEQYF; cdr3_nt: TGTGCCAGTAGTGCGGACAGGGACGAGCAGTACTTC
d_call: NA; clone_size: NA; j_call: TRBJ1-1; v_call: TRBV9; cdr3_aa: CASSVGRANTEAFF; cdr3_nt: TGTGCCAGCAGCGTAGGCAGGGCGAACACTGAAGCTTTCTTT
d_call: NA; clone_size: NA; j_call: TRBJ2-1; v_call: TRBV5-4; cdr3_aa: CASSWATGTYNEQFF; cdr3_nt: TGTGCCAGCAGCTGGGCAACAGGGACCTACAATGAGCAGTTCTTC
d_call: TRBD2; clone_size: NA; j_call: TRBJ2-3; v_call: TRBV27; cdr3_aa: CASSLSGTTTDTQYF; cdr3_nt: TGTGCCAGCAGTTTGTCAGGGACTACCACAGATACGCAGTATTTT
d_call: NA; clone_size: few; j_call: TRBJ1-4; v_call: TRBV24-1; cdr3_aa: CATSPGVEEKLFF; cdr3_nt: TGTGCCACCAGTCCGGGAGTGGAGGAAAAACTGTTTTTT
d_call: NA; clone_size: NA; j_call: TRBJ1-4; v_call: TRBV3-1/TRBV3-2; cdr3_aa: CASSQEQGYGEKLFF; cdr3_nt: TGTGCCAGCAGCCAAGAACAGGGTTATGGAGAAAAACTGTTTTTT
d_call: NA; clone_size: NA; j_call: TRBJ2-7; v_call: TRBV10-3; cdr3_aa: CASETGTSYEQYF; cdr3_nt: TGTGCCTCCGAAACAGGGACCTCCTACGAGCAGTACTTC
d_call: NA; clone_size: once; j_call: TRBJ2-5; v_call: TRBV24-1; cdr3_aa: CATSDPTVQETQYF; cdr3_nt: TGTGCCACCAGTGACCCGACAGTACAAGAGACCCAGTACTTC
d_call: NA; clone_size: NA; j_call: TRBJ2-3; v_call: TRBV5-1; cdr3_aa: CASSIGTGPSTDTQYF; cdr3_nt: TGCGCCAGCAGCATTGGCACAGGGCCAAGCACAGATACGCAGTATTTT
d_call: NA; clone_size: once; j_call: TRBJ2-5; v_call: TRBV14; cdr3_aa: CASSQVAQETQYF; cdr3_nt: TGTGCCAGCAGCCAAGTGGCACAAGAGACCCAGTACTTC
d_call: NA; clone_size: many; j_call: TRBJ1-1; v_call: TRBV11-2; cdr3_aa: CASSLFQNEAFF; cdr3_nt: TGTGCCAGCAGCTTATTCCAAAATGAAGCTTTCTTT
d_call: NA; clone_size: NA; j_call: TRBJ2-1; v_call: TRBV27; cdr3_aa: CASSGSTYNEQFF; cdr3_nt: TGTGCCAGCAGTGGGAGTACCTACAATGAGCAGTTCTTC